This T cell receptor (beta chain) was profiled in a study of lymphopenia after photon versus proton radiotherapy. Whole-study findings and limits: Photon-treated patients lost naive T cells and TCR diversity; proton-treated stayed stable. After lymphocyte nadir, photon-treated repertoires showed oligoclonal expansion, especially CD8+ Temra.

Measured with immunoSEQ multiplex PCR; TCRdb has only the in-frame clones, and not every one. The data contain tens of thousands of clones, more than 75% of them singletons. Germline assignment: CDR1 SGHAT and CDR2 FQNNGV. The CDR3 is made up of 14 amino acids. Unmatched junction bases numbered 4, after V lost 5 bases and J lost 5 bases. To note about this clone: Its target is unknown.

The V gene is TRBV11-2, the J gene TRBJ1-5; the match to TRBD1 covers 9 bases. Source: peripheral blood, taken from a patient treated with photon-based radiotherapy. The TCR originated in a woman aged 70-85 years with pancreatic cancer. The CDR3 DNA is TGTGCCAGCAGCGAGGGACAGGGTTATCAGCCCCAGCATTTT. It codes for CASSEGQGYQPQHF.